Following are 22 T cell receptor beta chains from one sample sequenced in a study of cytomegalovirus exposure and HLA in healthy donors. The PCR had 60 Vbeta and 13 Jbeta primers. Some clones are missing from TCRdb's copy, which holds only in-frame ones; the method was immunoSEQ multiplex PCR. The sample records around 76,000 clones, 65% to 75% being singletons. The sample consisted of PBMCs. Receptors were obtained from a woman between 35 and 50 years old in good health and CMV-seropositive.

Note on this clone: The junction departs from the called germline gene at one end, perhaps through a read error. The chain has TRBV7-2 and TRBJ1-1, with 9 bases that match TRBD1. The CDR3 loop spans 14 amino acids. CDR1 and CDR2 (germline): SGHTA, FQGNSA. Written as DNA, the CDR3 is TGTGCCAGCAGCCTAGCGGCCGGGACAGGGGAAGCTTTCTTT. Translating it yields CASSLAAGTGEAFF.

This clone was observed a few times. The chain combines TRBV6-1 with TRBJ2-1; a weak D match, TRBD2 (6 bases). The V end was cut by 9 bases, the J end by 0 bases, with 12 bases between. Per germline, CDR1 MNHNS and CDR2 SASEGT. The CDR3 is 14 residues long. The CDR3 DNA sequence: TGTGCCAGGGTCCGGAGGGGCTCCTACAATGAGCAGTTCTTC. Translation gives CARVRRGSYNEQFF.

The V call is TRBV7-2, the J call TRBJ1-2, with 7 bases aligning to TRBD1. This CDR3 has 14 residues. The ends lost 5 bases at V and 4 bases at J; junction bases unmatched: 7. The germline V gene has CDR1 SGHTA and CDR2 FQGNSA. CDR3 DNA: TGTGCCAGCAGCGCAGACAGGGCTCCCTATGGCTACACCTTC. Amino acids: CASSADRAPYGYTF.

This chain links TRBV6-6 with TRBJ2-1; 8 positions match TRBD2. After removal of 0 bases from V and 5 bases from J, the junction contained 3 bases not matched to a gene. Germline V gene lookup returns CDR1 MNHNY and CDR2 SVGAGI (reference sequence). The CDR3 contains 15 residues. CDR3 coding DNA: TGTGCCAGCAGTTACTCGGGACTAGACCACAATGAGCAGTTCTTC. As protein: CASSYSGLDHNEQFF.

The CDR3: CASSSTGERLALETQYF. The CDR3 coding sequence is TGTGCCAGCAGCTCGACGGGGGAGCGTCTGGCTCTAGAGACCCAGTACTTC. The chain uses TRBV11-2 and TRBJ2-5, with D maybe TRBD2 (6 bases). The ends were cut back, 4 bases at V and 4 bases at J, with 22 bases in the middle. CDR1 is SGHAT and CDR2 is FQNNGV in the germline V gene. The CDR3 is 17 residues long.

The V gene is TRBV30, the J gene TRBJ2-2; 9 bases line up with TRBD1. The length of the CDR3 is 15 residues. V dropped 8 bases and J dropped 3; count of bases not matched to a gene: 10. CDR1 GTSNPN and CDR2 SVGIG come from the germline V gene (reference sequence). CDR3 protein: CAAGGQGIDTGELFF. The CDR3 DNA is TGTGCCGCGGGCGGACAGGGGATAGACACCGGGGAGCTGTTTTTT.

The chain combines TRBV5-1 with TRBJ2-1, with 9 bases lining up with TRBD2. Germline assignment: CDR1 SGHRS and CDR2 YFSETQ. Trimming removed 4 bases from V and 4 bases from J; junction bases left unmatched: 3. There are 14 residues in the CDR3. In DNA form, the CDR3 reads TGCGCCAGCAGCGGGACTAGCAGGTACAATGAGCAGTTCTTC. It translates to CASSGTSRYNEQFF.

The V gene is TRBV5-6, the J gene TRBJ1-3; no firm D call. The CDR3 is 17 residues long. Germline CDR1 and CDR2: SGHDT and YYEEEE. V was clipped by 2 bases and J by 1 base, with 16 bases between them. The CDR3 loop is CASSFRSGTASGNTIYF. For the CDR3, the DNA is TGTGCCAGCAGCTTTAGGTCAGGCACCGCTTCTGGAAACACCATATATTTT.

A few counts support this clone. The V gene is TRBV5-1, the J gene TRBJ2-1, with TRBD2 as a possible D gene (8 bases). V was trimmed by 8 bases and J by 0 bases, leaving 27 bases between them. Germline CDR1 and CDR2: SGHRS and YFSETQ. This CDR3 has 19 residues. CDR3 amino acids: CASTGVTGTRLHSYNEQFF. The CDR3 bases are TGCGCCAGTACTGGAGTGACAGGGACTAGATTACACTCCTACAATGAGCAGTTCTTC.

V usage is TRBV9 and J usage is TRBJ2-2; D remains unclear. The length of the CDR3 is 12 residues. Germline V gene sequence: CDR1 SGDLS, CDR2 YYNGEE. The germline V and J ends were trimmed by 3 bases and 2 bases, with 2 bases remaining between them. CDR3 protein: CASSANTGELFF. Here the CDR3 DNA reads TGTGCCAGCAGCGCAAACACCGGGGAGCTGTTTTTT.

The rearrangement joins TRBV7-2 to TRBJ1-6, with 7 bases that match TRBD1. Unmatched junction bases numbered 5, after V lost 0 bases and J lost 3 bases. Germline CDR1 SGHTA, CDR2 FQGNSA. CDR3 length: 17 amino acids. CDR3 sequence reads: CASSLAVTGSYNSPLHF. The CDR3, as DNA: TGTGCCAGCAGCTTAGCGGTGACAGGGAGCTATAATTCACCCCTCCACTTT.

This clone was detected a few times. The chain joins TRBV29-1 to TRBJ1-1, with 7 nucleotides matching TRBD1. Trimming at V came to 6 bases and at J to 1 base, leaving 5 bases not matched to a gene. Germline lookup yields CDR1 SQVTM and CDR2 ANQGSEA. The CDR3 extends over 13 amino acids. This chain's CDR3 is CSVRQGWNTEAFF. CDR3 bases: TGCAGCGTCAGACAGGGATGGAACACTGAAGCTTTCTTT.

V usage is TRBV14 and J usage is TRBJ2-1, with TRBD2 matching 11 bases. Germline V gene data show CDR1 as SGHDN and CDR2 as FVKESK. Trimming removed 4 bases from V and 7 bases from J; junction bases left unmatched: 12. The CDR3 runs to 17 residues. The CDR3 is CASSPLGTSGLRNEQFF. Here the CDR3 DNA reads TGTGCCAGCAGCCCCCTAGGGACTAGCGGCTTGAGAAATGAGCAGTTCTTC.

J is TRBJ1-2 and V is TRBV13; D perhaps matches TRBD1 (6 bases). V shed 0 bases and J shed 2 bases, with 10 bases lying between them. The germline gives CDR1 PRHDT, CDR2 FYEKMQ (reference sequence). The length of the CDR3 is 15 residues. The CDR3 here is CASSLGRDKNYGYTF. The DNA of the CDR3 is TGTGCCAGCAGCTTAGGCCGGGACAAGAACTATGGCTACACCTTC. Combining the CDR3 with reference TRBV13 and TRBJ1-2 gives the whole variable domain AAGVIQSPRHLIKEKRETATLKCYPIPRHDTVYWYQQGPGQDPQFLISFYEKMQSDKGSIPDRFSAQQFSDYHSELNMSSLELGDSALYFCASSLGRDKNYGYTFGSGTRLTVV.

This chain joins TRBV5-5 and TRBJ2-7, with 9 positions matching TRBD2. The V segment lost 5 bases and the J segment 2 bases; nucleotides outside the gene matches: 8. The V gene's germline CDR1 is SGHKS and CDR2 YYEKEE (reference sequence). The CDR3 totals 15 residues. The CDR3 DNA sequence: TGTGCCAGCAGGCTGGAAGCTAGCGGGGCCTACGAGCAGTACTTC. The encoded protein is CASRLEASGAYEQYF.

The CDR3 here is CASSLRDRGGEQYF. CDR3 nucleotide sequence: TGTGCCAGCAGCTTGAGGGACAGGGGGGGCGAGCAGTACTTC. The chain is built from TRBV5-4 and TRBJ2-7; 11 nucleotides align to TRBD1. From germline, CDR1 is SGHNT and CDR2 YYREEE (reference sequence). This CDR3 has 14 residues. V lost 1 base to trimming and J lost 6 bases; unmatched junction nucleotides: 3.

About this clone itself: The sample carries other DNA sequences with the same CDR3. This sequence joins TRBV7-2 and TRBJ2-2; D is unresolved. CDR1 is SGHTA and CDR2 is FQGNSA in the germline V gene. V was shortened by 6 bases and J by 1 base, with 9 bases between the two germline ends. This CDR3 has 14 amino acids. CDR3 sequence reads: CASSFSRNTGELFF. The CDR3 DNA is TGTGCCAGCAGTTTTAGCCGGAACACCGGGGAGCTGTTTTTT.

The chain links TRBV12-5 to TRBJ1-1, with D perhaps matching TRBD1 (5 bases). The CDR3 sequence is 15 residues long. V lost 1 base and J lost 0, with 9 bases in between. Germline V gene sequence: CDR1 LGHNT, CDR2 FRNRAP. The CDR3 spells CASGLEGFLNTEAFF. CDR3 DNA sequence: TGTGCTAGTGGTTTGGAGGGGTTTTTGAACACTGAAGCTTTCTTT. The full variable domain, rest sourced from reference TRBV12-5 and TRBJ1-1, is DARVTQTPRHKVTEMGQEVTMRCQPILGHNTVFWYRQTMMQGLELLAYFRNRAPLDDSGMPKDRFSAEMPDATLATLKIQPSEPRDSAVYFCASGLEGFLNTEAFFGQGTRLTVV.

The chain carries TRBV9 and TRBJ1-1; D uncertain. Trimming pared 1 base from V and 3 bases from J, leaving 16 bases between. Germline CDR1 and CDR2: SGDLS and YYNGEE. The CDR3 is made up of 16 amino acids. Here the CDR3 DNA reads TGTGCCAGCAGCGTATCGGAACCCACTGAGGACACTGAAGCTTTCTTT. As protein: CASSVSEPTEDTEAFF.

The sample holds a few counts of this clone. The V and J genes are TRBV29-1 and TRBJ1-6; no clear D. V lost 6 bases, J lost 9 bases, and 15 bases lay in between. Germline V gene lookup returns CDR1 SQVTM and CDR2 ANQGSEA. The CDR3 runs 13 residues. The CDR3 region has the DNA TGCAGCGTGAGGCAAGGACTGGGTTCACCCCTCCACTTT. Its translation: CSVRQGLGSPLHF. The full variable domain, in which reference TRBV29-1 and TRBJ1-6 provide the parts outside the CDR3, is SAVISQKPSRDICQRGTSLTIQCQVDSQVTMMFWYRQQPGQSLTLIATANQGSEATYESGFVIDKFPISRPNLTFSTLTVSNMSPEDSSIYLCSVRQGLGSPLHFGNGTRLTVT.

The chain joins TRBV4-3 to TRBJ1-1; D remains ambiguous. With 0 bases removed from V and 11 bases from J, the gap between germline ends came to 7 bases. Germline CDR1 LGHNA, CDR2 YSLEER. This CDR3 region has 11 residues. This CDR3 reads CASSQDGWAFF. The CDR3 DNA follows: TGCGCCAGCAGCCAAGACGGTTGGGCTTTCTTT.

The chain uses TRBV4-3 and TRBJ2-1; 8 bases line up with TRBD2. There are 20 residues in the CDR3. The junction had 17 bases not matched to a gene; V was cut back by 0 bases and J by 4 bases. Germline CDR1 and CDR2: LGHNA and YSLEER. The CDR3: CASSQESAVVGRAVYNEQFF. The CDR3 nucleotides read TGCGCCAGCAGCCAAGAATCGGCTGTCGTCGGGAGGGCCGTTTACAATGAGCAGTTCTTC.